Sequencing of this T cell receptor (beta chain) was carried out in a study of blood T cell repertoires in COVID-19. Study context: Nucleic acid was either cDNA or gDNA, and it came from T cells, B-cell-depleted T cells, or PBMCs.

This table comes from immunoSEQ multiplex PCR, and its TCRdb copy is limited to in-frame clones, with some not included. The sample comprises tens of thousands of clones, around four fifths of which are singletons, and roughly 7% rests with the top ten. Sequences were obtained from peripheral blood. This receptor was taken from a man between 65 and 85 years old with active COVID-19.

The CDR3 DNA is TGTGCCAGCAGTCCAGGGAGGGCGAACACCGGGGAGCTGTTTTTT. Its translation is CASSPGRANTGELFF. This chain connects TRBV6-2 or TRBV6-3 to TRBJ2-2; 7 bases are shared with TRBD2. The V and J ends lost 5 bases and 0 bases, in that order; junction bases with no gene match: 3. Germline assignment: CDR1 MNHEY and CDR2 SVGEGT. This CDR3 comprises 15 residues.